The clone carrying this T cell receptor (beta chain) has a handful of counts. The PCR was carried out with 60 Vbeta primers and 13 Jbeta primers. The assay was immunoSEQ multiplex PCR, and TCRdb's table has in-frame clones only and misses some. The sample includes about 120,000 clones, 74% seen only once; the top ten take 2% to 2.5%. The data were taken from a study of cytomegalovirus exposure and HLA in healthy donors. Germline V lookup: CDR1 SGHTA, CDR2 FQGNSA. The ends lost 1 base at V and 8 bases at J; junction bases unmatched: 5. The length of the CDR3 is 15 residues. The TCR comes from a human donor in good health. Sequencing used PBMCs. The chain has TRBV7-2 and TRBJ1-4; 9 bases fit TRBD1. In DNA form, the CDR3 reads TGTGCCAGCAGCTTAGAGGCGACAGGGGGAGAAAAACTGTTTTTT. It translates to CASSLEATGGEKLFF.